The rows below give T cell receptor beta chains drawn from one sample of a study of blood T cells in healthy people across ages. TCRdb called the 5' RACE reads again in MiXCR, with one record for every CDR3 protein. This sample yields about 1.5 million distinct CDR3 sequences, of which approximately 43% are seen a single time; approximately 4.1% belongs to the top ten. Sequenced input: blood. The receptors were gathered from a young woman in good health. Both conserved end residues are part of each CDR3. The D gene is left open where the match is weak. Size is omitted from some rows. Given values are once, few, many or a class for expanded clones.

D: .; V: TRBV28; J: TRBJ1-5; size: .; CDR3: CASSRTGRTNQPQHF; DNA: TGTGCCAGCAGCAGAACCGGGAGAACTAATCAGCCCCAGCATTTT
D: TRBD1; V: TRBV28; J: TRBJ1-1; size: .; CDR3: CASSPGQGRLNTEAFF; DNA: TGTGCCAGCAGTCCCGGACAGGGGAGGCTGAACACTGAAGCTTTCTTT
D: .; V: TRBV12-3/TRBV12-4; J: TRBJ1-2; size: .; CDR3: CASNGGAANYGYTF; DNA: TGTGCCAGCAACGGAGGGGCGGCTAACTATGGCTACACCTTC
D: .; V: TRBV20-1; J: TRBJ2-1; size: .; CDR3: CSVRRDWIYNEQFF; DNA: TGCAGTGTTCGCCGGGACTGGATCTACAATGAGCAGTTCTTC
D: TRBD2; V: TRBV7-2; J: TRBJ2-5; size: once; CDR3: CASSQRLARETQYF; DNA: TGTGCCAGCAGCCAACGACTAGCTCGAGAGACCCAGTACTTC
D: TRBD2; V: TRBV11-3; J: TRBJ2-1; size: .; CDR3: CASSFEGTSESNEQFF; DNA: TGTGCCAGCAGCTTTGAGGGGACTAGCGAGTCGAATGAGCAGTTCTTC
D: .; V: TRBV7-2; J: TRBJ2-7; size: once; CDR3: CASRNQRASYNEQYF; DNA: TGTGCCAGCAGGAACCAGAGGGCCTCCTACAATGAGCAGTACTTC
D: .; V: TRBV6-2/TRBV6-3; J: TRBJ1-5; size: .; CDR3: CASSSETGQPQHF; DNA: TGTGCCAGCTCCAGTGAGACGGGACAGCCCCAGCATTTT
D: .; V: TRBV28; J: TRBJ2-1; size: .; CDR3: CASSAGTTGSYNEQFF; DNA: TGTGCCAGCAGCGCCGGAACCACAGGGTCCTACAATGAGCAGTTCTTC
D: .; V: TRBV4-2; J: TRBJ2-7; size: .; CDR3: CASSQDLDEDEQYF; DNA: TGTGCCAGCAGCCAAGATTTGGATGAGGACGAGCAGTACTTC
D: .; V: TRBV20-1; J: TRBJ2-1; size: few; CDR3: CSAPHFISYNEQFF; DNA: TGCAGTGCCCCCCACTTTATCTCCTACAATGAGCAGTTCTTC
D: TRBD2; V: TRBV9; J: TRBJ2-1; size: .; CDR3: CASSVGGGAVDEQFF; DNA: TGTGCCAGCAGCGTAGGCGGGGGGGCTGTAGATGAGCAGTTCTTC
D: .; V: TRBV7-9; J: TRBJ2-7; size: few; CDR3: CASSFLQQTYEQYF; DNA: TGTGCCAGCAGCTTCTTGCAACAGACCTACGAGCAGTACTTC
D: TRBD2; V: TRBV5-1; J: TRBJ2-1; size: few; CDR3: CASRHRMGLAGGEQFF; DNA: TGCGCCAGCCGCCACCGGATGGGACTAGCGGGAGGTGAGCAGTTCTTC
D: TRBD2; V: TRBV28; J: TRBJ2-3; size: .; CDR3: CASSFLSGGPGDTQYF; DNA: TGTGCCAGCAGTTTTTTGTCGGGGGGGCCCGGAGATACGCAGTATTTT
D: TRBD1; V: TRBV4-3; J: TRBJ1-2; size: .; CDR3: CASSQAPVQGAYGYTF; DNA: TGCGCCAGCAGCCAAGCACCGGTACAGGGGGCCTATGGCTACACCTTC
D: .; V: TRBV7-9; J: TRBJ2-1; size: few; CDR3: CASSESSNYNEQFF; DNA: TGTGCCAGCAGCGAGTCTAGCAACTACAATGAGCAGTTCTTC
D: .; V: TRBV24-1; J: TRBJ2-5; size: .; CDR3: CATSAVGTANETQYF; DNA: TGTGCCACCAGTGCCGTCGGGACGGCTAACGAGACCCAGTACTTC
D: TRBD1; V: TRBV5-1; J: TRBJ2-1; size: .; CDR3: CASSSPSGQGVYEQFF; DNA: TGCGCCAGCAGCTCCCCAAGCGGACAGGGGGTTTATGAGCAGTTCTTC
D: .; V: TRBV29-1; J: TRBJ1-1; size: .; CDR3: CSVPRATNTEAFF; DNA: TGCAGCGTCCCCCGGGCCACGAACACTGAAGCTTTCTTT
D: TRBD1; V: TRBV20-1; J: TRBJ1-1; size: few; CDR3: CSASSGTGGTEAFF; DNA: TGCAGTGCTAGTAGCGGGACAGGGGGCACTGAAGCTTTCTTT
D: .; V: TRBV20-1; J: TRBJ2-1; size: .; CDR3: CSAKDPRDNSYNEQFF; DNA: TGCAGTGCTAAAGATCCCCGGGACAACTCCTACAATGAGCAGTTCTTC
D: .; V: TRBV12-3/TRBV12-4; J: TRBJ1-6; size: few; CDR3: CASSPNWDSPLHF; DNA: TGTGCCAGCAGCCCCAACTGGGATTCACCCCTCCACTTT
D: .; V: TRBV30; J: TRBJ1-5; size: few; CDR3: CAWSVSRNQPQHF; DNA: TGTGCCTGGAGTGTATCTCGGAATCAGCCCCAGCATTTT
D: .; V: TRBV12-3/TRBV12-4; J: TRBJ2-3; size: .; CDR3: CASSVHTATDTQYF; DNA: TGTGCCAGCAGTGTTCATACAGCCACAGATACGCAGTATTTT
D: .; V: TRBV10-3; J: TRBJ2-3; size: .; CDR3: CAISPAGGDTDTQYF; DNA: TGTGCCATCAGTCCGGCAGGGGGGGACACAGATACGCAGTATTTT
D: .; V: TRBV20-1; J: TRBJ1-1; size: .; CDR3: CSARSRTEAFF; DNA: TGCAGTGCTAGGTCTCGCACTGAAGCTTTCTTT
D: TRBD1; V: TRBV5-1; J: TRBJ2-7; size: .; CDR3: CASSFRQGQTYEQYF; DNA: TGCGCCAGCAGCTTTCGACAGGGGCAAACCTACGAGCAGTACTTC
D: .; V: TRBV30; J: TRBJ1-4; size: .; CDR3: CAWSVGALREKLFF; DNA: TGTGCCTGGAGTGTAGGGGCGCTCCGAGAAAAACTGTTTTTT
D: .; V: TRBV6-5; J: TRBJ1-1; size: few; CDR3: CASSPFGGGNTEAFF; DNA: TGTGCCAGCAGTCCCTTTGGAGGGGGGAACACTGAAGCTTTCTTT
D: .; V: TRBV7-9; J: TRBJ2-5; size: .; CDR3: CASSLTQQQETQYF; DNA: TGTGCCAGCAGCTTAACACAGCAACAAGAGACCCAGTACTTC
D: .; V: TRBV20-1; J: TRBJ2-3; size: few; CDR3: CSGRRSTDTQYF; DNA: TGCAGTGGGCGTCGGAGCACAGATACGCAGTATTTT
D: .; V: TRBV9; J: TRBJ2-7; size: few; CDR3: CASSVAFDYEQYF; DNA: TGTGCCAGCAGCGTAGCGTTTGATTACGAGCAGTACTTC
D: TRBD1; V: TRBV12-3/TRBV12-4; J: TRBJ1-2; size: .; CDR3: CASSLLGGQDYGYTF; DNA: TGTGCCAGCAGTTTATTAGGGGGCCAGGACTATGGCTACACCTTC
D: .; V: TRBV7-9; J: TRBJ2-5; size: .; CDR3: CASSAPGHSQETQYF; DNA: TGTGCCAGCAGCGCACCGGGACACTCCCAAGAGACCCAGTACTTC
D: TRBD2; V: TRBV24-1; J: TRBJ2-7; size: .; CDR3: CATSDYKRGVHEQYF; DNA: TGTGCCACCAGTGATTACAAGCGGGGGGTCCATGAGCAGTACTTC
D: .; V: TRBV7-2; J: TRBJ2-7; size: .; CDR3: CASSLSDTYNEQYF; DNA: TGTGCCAGCAGCTTAAGTGACACTTACAATGAGCAGTACTTC
D: TRBD1; V: TRBV12-3/TRBV12-4; J: TRBJ1-5; size: .; CDR3: CASSHGQGIQPQHF; DNA: TGTGCCAGCAGTCACGGACAGGGCATACAGCCCCAGCATTTT
D: .; V: TRBV20-1; J: TRBJ1-2; size: .; CDR3: CSARAAANYGYTF; DNA: TGCAGTGCTAGAGCGGCAGCTAACTATGGCTACACCTTC
D: TRBD2; V: TRBV4-1; J: TRBJ2-7; size: .; CDR3: CASSQDWVLAGGSYEQYF; DNA: TGCGCCAGCAGCCAAGATTGGGTACTAGCGGGGGGTTCCTACGAGCAGTACTTC
D: TRBD1; V: TRBV7-9; J: TRBJ1-5; size: few; CDR3: CASSLSPTGGFGNQPQHF; DNA: TGTGCCAGCAGCTTATCACCGACAGGGGGTTTTGGTAATCAGCCCCAGCATTTT
D: TRBD2; V: TRBV18; J: TRBJ2-7; size: .; CDR3: CASSPRTSGSPYNEQYF; DNA: TGTGCCAGCTCACCACGTACTAGCGGGAGTCCCTACAATGAGCAGTACTTC
D: TRBD1; V: TRBV6-6; J: TRBJ2-3; size: few; CDR3: CASSAPRTGGADTQYF; DNA: TGTGCCAGCAGTGCCCCCAGGACAGGGGGCGCAGATACGCAGTATTTT
D: TRBD1; V: TRBV20-1; J: TRBJ2-3; size: .; CDR3: CSASRGQGRADTQYF; DNA: TGCAGTGCTTCGAGGGGACAGGGGCGGGCAGATACGCAGTATTTT
D: .; V: TRBV12-3/TRBV12-4; J: TRBJ2-7; size: .; CDR3: CASSLERVGQYF; DNA: TGTGCCAGCAGTTTAGAAAGGGTTGGGCAGTACTTC
D: .; V: TRBV16; J: TRBJ2-1; size: .; CDR3: CASSQGGRTYNEQFF; DNA: TGTGCCAGCAGCCAAGGGGGTCGCACCTACAATGAGCAGTTCTTC
D: .; V: TRBV27; J: TRBJ1-2; size: many; CDR3: CASSLWAGDGYTF; DNA: TGTGCCAGCAGTTTATGGGCAGGGGACGGCTACACCTTC
D: TRBD1; V: TRBV12-3/TRBV12-4; J: TRBJ2-1; size: .; CDR3: CASSSGTGDYEQFF; DNA: TGTGCCAGCAGTTCCGGGACAGGAGACTACGAGCAGTTCTTC
D: TRBD2; V: TRBV28; J: TRBJ2-7; size: .; CDR3: CASEAGVDEQYF; DNA: TGTGCCAGCGAGGCGGGAGTTGACGAGCAGTACTTC
D: .; V: TRBV14; J: TRBJ2-3; size: .; CDR3: CASSRVWAGADTQYF; DNA: TGTGCCAGCAGCCGCGTCTGGGCCGGCGCAGATACGCAGTATTTT
D: .; V: TRBV4-1; J: TRBJ2-7; size: few; CDR3: CASSARVTYEQYF; DNA: TGCGCCAGCAGCGCCAGGGTTACCTACGAGCAGTACTTC
D: TRBD1; V: TRBV2; J: TRBJ1-6; size: .; CDR3: CASILQDRGDNSPLHF; DNA: TGTGCCAGCATTCTCCAGGACAGGGGAGATAATTCACCCCTCCACTTT
D: .; V: TRBV10-1; J: TRBJ1-2; size: .; CDR3: CASRREYGYTF; DNA: TGCGCCAGTAGACGGGAATATGGCTACACCTTC
D: .; V: TRBV6-2/TRBV6-3; J: TRBJ2-5; size: .; CDR3: CASKEGNNEQYF; DNA: TGTGCCAGCAAGGAGGGAAACAATGAGCAGTACTTC
D: .; V: TRBV7-2; J: TRBJ1-2; size: few; CDR3: CASRRMGDYGYTF; DNA: TGTGCCAGCAGAAGGATGGGTGACTATGGCTACACCTTC
D: .; V: TRBV5-1; J: TRBJ1-1; size: few; CDR3: CASSPRPSLQMNTEAFF; DNA: TGCGCCAGCAGCCCTCGCCCCTCACTACAGATGAACACTGAAGCTTTCTTT
D: .; V: TRBV6-1; J: TRBJ1-2; size: few; CDR3: CASSEDQSYGYTF; DNA: TGTGCCAGCAGTGAGGATCAAAGCTATGGCTACACCTTC